This T cell receptor (beta chain) was recorded in a study of T-cell memory formation after mild COVID-19. Only a few counts were recorded for this clonotype. This CDR3 comprises 13 residues. Germline CDR1 reads SQVTM; CDR2 reads ANQGSEA. The V end lost 5 bases, the J end lost 2 bases, and 13 bases lay between the germline ends. MiXCR, applied by TCRdb to the 5' RACE reads, yields one record per CDR3 protein. The sample comprises around 130,000 distinct CDR3 sequences, around 15% of which are singletons, and 28% rests with the top ten. The rearrangement uses TRBV29-1 and TRBJ2-7; D perhaps matches TRBD1 (5 bases). This clonotype originated in an adult woman who had mild COVID-19 (a few samples of this study predate the infection). Cell type and time point are not known. The sample taken for sequencing was PBMCs or a T cell subset sorted from them (not recorded which). The CDR3 sequence is CSVTSDITYEQYF. CDR3 nucleotides: TGCAGCGTTACCTCGGACATAACCTACGAGCAGTACTTC.